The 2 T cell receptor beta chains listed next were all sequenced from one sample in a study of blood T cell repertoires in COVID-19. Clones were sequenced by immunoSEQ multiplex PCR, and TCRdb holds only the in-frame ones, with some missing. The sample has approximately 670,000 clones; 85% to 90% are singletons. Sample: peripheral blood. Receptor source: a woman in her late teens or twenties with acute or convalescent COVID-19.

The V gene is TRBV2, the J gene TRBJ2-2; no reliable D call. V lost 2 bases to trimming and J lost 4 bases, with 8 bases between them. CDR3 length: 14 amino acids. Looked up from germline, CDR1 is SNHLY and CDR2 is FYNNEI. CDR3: CASSESLGTGELFF. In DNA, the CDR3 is TGTGCCAGCAGTGAATCCCTAGGCACCGGGGAGCTGTTTTTT. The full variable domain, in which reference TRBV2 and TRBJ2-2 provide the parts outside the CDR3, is EPEVTQTPSHQVTQMGQEVILRCVPISNHLYFYWYRQILGQKVEFLVSFYNNEISEKSEIFDDQFSVERPDGSNFTLKIRSTKLEDSAMYFCASSESLGTGELFFGEGSRLTVL.

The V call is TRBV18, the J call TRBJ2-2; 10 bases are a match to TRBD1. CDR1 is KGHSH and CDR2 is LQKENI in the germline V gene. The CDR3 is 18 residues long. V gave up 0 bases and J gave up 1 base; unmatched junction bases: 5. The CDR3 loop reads CASSPPTGGFGNTGELFF. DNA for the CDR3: TGTGCCAGCTCACCACCGACAGGGGGCTTTGGGAACACCGGGGAGCTGTTTTTT.